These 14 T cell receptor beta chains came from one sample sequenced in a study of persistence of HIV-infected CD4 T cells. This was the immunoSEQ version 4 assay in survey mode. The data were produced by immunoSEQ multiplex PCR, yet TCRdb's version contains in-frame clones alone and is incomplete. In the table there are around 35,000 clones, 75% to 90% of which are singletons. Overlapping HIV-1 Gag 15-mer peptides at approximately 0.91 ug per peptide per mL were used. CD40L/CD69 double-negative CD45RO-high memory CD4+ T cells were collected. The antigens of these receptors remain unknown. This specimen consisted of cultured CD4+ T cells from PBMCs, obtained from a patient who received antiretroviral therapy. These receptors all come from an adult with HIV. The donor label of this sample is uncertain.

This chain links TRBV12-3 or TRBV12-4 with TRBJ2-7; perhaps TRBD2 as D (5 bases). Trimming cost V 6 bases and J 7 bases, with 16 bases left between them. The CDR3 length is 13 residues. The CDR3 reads CASSPSGSGEQYF. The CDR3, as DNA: TGTGCCAGCAGCCCGTCGGGATCTGGTGAGCAGTACTTC.

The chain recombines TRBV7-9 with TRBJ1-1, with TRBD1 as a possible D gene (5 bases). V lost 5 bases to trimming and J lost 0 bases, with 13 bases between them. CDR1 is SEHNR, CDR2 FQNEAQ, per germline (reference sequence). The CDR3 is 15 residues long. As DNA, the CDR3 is TGTGCCAGCAGCCCCGGGACTCGAATGAACACTGAAGCTTTCTTT. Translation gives CASSPGTRMNTEAFF.

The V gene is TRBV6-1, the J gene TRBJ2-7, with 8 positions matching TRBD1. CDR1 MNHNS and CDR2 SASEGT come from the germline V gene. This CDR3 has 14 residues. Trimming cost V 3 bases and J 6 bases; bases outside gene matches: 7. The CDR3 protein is CASSERTGLGEQYV. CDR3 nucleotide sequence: TGTGCCAGCAGTGAGCGGACAGGGCTAGGCGAGCAGTACGTC.

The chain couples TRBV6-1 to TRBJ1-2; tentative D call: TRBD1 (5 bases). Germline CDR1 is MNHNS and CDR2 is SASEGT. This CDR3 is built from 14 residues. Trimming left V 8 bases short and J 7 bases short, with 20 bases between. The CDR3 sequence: CASGGSGILGGYTF. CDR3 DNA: TGTGCCAGCGGAGGGTCAGGGATACTTGGTGGCTACACCTTC.

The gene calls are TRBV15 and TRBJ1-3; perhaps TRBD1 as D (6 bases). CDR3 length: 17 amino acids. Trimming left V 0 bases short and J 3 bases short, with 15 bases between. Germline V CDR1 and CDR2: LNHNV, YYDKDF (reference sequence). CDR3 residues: CATSRDLVGGGGNTIYF. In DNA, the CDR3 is TGTGCCACCAGCAGAGATTTGGTGGGGGGCGGTGGAAACACCATATATTTT.

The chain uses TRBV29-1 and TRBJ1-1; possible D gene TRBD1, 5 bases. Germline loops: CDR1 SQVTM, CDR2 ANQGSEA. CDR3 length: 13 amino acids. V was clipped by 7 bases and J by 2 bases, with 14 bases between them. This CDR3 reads CSAQRGTNTEAFF. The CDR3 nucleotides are TGCAGCGCCCAACGGGGGACCAACACTGAAGCTTTCTTT.

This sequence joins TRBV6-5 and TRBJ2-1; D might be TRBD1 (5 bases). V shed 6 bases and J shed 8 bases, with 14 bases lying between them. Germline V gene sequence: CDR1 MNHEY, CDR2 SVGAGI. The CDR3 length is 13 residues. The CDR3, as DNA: TGTGCCAGCAGAAAGGAAGGGGTAGATGAGCAGTTCTTC. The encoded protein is CASRKEGVDEQFF.

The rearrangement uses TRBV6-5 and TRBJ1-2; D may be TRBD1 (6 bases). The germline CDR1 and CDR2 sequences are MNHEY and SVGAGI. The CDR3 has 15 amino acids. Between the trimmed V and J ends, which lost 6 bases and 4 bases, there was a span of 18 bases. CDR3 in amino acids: CASRRQAGSGYGYTF. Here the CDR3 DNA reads TGTGCCAGCAGAAGACAGGCAGGGAGTGGCTATGGCTACACCTTC.

This chain's CDR3 is CATSRPGKGAGELFF. CDR3 nucleotide sequence: TGTGCCACCAGCAGACCAGGGAAGGGGGCCGGGGAGCTGTTTTTT. The chain links TRBV24-1 to TRBJ2-2; D might be TRBD1 (6 bases). Germline loops: CDR1 KGHDR, CDR2 SFDVKD. V shed 7 bases and J shed 6 bases, with 17 bases lying between them. The CDR3 contains 15 residues.

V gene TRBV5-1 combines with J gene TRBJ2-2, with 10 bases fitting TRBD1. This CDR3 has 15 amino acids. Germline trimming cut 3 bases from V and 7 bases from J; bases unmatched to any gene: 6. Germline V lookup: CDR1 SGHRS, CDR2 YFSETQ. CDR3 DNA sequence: TGCGCCAGCAGCTGGGACAGGGGAGGAAACGGGGAGCTGTTTTTT. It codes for CASSWDRGGNGELFF.

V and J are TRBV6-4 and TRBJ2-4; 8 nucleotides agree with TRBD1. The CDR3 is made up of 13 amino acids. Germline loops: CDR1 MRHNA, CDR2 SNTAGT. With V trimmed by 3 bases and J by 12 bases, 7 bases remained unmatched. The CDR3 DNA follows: TGTGCCAGCAGTGATGACAGGGGACGACCTCAGTACTTC. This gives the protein CASSDDRGRPQYF.

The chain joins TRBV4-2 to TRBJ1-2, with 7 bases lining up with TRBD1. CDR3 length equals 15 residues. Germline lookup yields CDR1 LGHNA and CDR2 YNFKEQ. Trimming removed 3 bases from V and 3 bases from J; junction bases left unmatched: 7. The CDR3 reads CASSQAHQGDYGYTF. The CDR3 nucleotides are TGTGCCAGCAGCCAGGCCCACCAGGGGGACTATGGCTACACCTTC.

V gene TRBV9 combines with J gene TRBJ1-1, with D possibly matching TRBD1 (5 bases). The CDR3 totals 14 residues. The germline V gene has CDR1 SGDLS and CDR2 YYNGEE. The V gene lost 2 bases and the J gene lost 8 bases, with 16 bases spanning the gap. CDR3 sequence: CASSVLGPGSEAFF. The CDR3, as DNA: TGTGCCAGCAGCGTGTTGGGACCCGGCTCCGAAGCTTTCTTT.

The CDR3 loop is CASSRGQYNQPQHF. In nucleotides, the CDR3 is TGTGCCAGTAGTAGGGGACAGTACAATCAGCCCCAGCATTTT. V gene TRBV19 combines with J gene TRBJ1-5; 7 bases are shared with TRBD1. V shed 4 bases, J shed 3 bases, and the junction held 3 bases outside the gene matches. Germline-derived CDR1 and CDR2 are LNHDA and SQIVND (reference sequence). CDR3 size: 14 residues. Full variable domain (remainder filled in from reference TRBV19 and TRBJ1-5): DGGITQSPKYLFRKEGQNVTLSCEQNLNHDAMYWYRQDPGQGLRLIYYSQIVNDFQKGDIAEGYSVSREKKESFPLTVTSAQKNPTAFYLCASSRGQYNQPQHFGDGTRLSIL.